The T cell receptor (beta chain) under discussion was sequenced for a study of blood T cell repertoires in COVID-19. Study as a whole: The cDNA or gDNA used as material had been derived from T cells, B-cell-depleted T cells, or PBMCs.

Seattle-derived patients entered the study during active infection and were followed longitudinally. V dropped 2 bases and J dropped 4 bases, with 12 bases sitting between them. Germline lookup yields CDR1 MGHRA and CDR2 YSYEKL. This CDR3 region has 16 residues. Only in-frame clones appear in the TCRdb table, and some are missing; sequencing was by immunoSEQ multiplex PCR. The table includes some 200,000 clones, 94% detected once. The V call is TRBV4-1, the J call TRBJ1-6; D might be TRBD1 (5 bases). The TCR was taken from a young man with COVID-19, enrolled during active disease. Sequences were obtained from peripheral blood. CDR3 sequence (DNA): TGCGCCAGCAGCCAAAACTCCGGGGGTTATAATTCACCCCTCCACTTT. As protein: CASSQNSGGYNSPLHF.